A selection of T cell receptor beta chains follows, all from one sample in a study of shared clonotypes between healthy human individuals. The protocol was immunoSEQ multiplex PCR, while the TCRdb copy is restricted to in-frame clones and leaves out a portion. The profile shows millions of clones, 93% of them singletons. The sequenced material came from naive CD8+ T cells from PBMCs. These receptors were obtained from a man aged 18-30 years in good health. Some clones in this sample may be carry-over from other donors' samples. Both conserved end residues are part of each CDR3. The D gene is left open where the match is weak. Expanded clones are given a class, and other clones once, few, many or no size at all.

abundance	v_gene	d_gene	j_gene	CDR3nt	CDR3aa
.	TRBV4-3	.	TRBJ2-5	TGCGCCAGCAGCCAAGAACCAGCGCCTTGGTACCAAGAGACCCAGTACTTC	CASSQEPAPWYQETQYF
.	TRBV15	.	TRBJ2-1	TGTGCCACCAGCACGCGGGCGGGACGGGCCGACAATGAGCAGTTCTTC	CATSTRAGRADNEQFF
.	TRBV4-3	.	TRBJ2-1	TGCGCCAGCAGCCAGGACCGGAGTGAGCAGTTCTTC	CASSQDRSEQFF
.	TRBV27	TRBD2	TRBJ2-7	TGTGCCAGCAGTTCGGGACTAGCGGCGAATTACGAGCAGTACTTC	CASSSGLAANYEQYF
.	TRBV1	.	TRBJ2-3	TGCACCAGCAGCCAATTTTTCGGGCTATACACAGATACGCAGTATTTT	CTSSQFFGLYTDTQYF
.	TRBV14	TRBD1	TRBJ2-1	TGTGCCAGCAGCCAAGCGAAAGGACAGGGGGCGAATGAGCAGTTCTTC	CASSQAKGQGANEQFF
.	TRBV29-1	.	TRBJ2-1	TGCAGCGTTGCGGTATACAATGAGCAGTTCTTC	CSVAVYNEQFF
.	TRBV6-5	.	TRBJ2-1	TGTGCCAGCAGTTACTCTTTTCGGGGGAGTGAGCAGTTCTTC	CASSYSFRGSEQFF
.	TRBV2	.	TRBJ2-2	TGTGCCAGCCACGAAACGGGGGAGAACACCGGGGAGCTGTTTTTT	CASHETGENTGELFF
.	TRBV7-9	TRBD2	TRBJ2-1	TGTGCCAGCAGCTCCCACCTTAGCGGGGCACCGTACAATGAGCAGTTCTTC	CASSSHLSGAPYNEQFF
.	TRBV7-9	.	TRBJ2-2	TGTGCCAGCAGCTTAAGTGCGGGTTTAGCCGGGGAGCTGTTTTTT	CASSLSAGLAGELFF
once	TRBV28	.	TRBJ1-5	TGTGCCAGCAGTTTCAGGCAGCTGGGATTGGGCAATCAGCCCCAGCATTTT	CASSFRQLGLGNQPQHF
.	TRBV6-1	.	TRBJ1-2	TGTGCCAGCAGGGTTGGGGGGGGCGTCGGCTATGGCTACACCTTC	CASRVGGGVGYGYTF
.	TRBV7-8	TRBD2	TRBJ2-1	TGTGCCAGCAGCTTAGCAGGGAGGGGCAATGAGCAGTTCTTC	CASSLAGRGNEQFF
.	TRBV27	TRBD2	TRBJ2-7	TGTGCCAGCAGTACACCACGACTAGCGGGAGGGCCATTATTAGAATACGAGCAGTACTTC	CASSTPRLAGGPLLEYEQYF
.	TRBV2	TRBD2	TRBJ2-5	TGTGCCAGCAGTCGCTCCGAGGGACTAGCGGGAGTAGAGACCCAGTACTTC	CASSRSEGLAGVETQYF
.	TRBV11-2	TRBD2	TRBJ2-4	TGTGCCAGCACCTCCAGCGGGAGAGCCAAAAACATTCAGTACTTC	CASTSSGRAKNIQYF
.	TRBV5-6	.	TRBJ2-1	TGTGCCAGCAGCATCAGGGACGGCAGCCCCCGGCACAATGAGCAGTTCTTC	CASSIRDGSPRHNEQFF
.	TRBV28	TRBD2	TRBJ2-2	TGTGCCAGCAGTTCCCCGACTAGCGGGACGAACACCGGGGAGCTGTTTTTT	CASSSPTSGTNTGELFF
.	TRBV9	.	TRBJ1-2	TGTGCCAGCAGCGTAGGTCAAACTGCCTTGGATGGCTACACCTTC	CASSVGQTALDGYTF
.	TRBV18	.	TRBJ2-7	TGTGCCAGCTTGGGGTCCACCCCCTCCTACGAGCAGTACTTC	CASLGSTPSYEQYF
.	TRBV30	.	TRBJ2-3	TGTGCCTGGAGGCGGGACTGGACCAGTTGGGATACGCAGTATTTT	CAWRRDWTSWDTQYF
.	TRBV25-1	.	TRBJ1-2	TGTGCCAGCAGTGCCGGGCGGGGTAACTATGGCTACACCTTC	CASSAGRGNYGYTF
.	TRBV28	TRBD1	TRBJ2-7	TGTGCCAGCAGTTTCCCCCGACCAACGACAGGGGGCCGCTACGAGCAGTACTTC	CASSFPRPTTGGRYEQYF
.	TRBV11-2	.	TRBJ2-3	TGTGCCAGCAGCCCCCCTAGCACAGATACGCAGTATTTT	CASSPPSTDTQYF
.	TRBV4-1	.	TRBJ2-7	TGCGCCAGCAGCCAAGATCCGGGCTCCTACGAGCAGTACTTC	CASSQDPGSYEQYF
.	TRBV6-4	TRBD1	TRBJ1-3	TGTGCCAGCAGCTCAACAAGGACAGGGGCTGGGAGAAACACCATATATTTT	CASSSTRTGAGRNTIYF
.	TRBV19	TRBD2	TRBJ2-5	TGTGCCAGTAGCCCTCGGGAGGGCGGCGAGACCCAGTACTTC	CASSPREGGETQYF
.	TRBV7-8	.	TRBJ2-1	TGTGCCAGCAGCTTATGGACTCAATACAATGAGCAGTTCTTC	CASSLWTQYNEQFF
.	TRBV7-9	.	TRBJ2-7	TGTGCCAGCAGCCGCGCAGGGACCTACGAGCAGTACTTC	CASSRAGTYEQYF
.	TRBV5-6	.	TRBJ2-5	TGTGCCAGCAGCTTGGGTCGACCATACCAAGAGACCCAGTACTTC	CASSLGRPYQETQYF
.	TRBV30	.	TRBJ1-2	TGTGCCTGGAGCACCGCGCTCTATGGCTACACCTTC	CAWSTALYGYTF
.	TRBV7-2	.	TRBJ1-1	TGTGCCAGCAGCTTAGCCCCGGGTCCTGAAGCTTTCTTT	CASSLAPGPEAFF
.	TRBV5-1	.	TRBJ2-5	TGCGCCAGCAGCTCCCGGGACACCCTGTGGGAGACCCAGTACTTC	CASSSRDTLWETQYF
.	TRBV4-1	TRBD2	TRBJ2-5	TGCGCCAGCAGCCAAGAGGTGGGCTACCGGGAGGGCCGGAAGACCCAGTACTTC	CASSQEVGYREGRKTQYF
.	TRBV27	TRBD1	TRBJ2-7	TGTGCCAGCAGTATCGCGGACAGGGCCCACTACGAGCAGTACTTC	CASSIADRAHYEQYF
.	TRBV5-6	.	TRBJ2-3	TGTGCCAGCAGCTTGGGAAGGGGTGCGGCGCAGTATTTT	CASSLGRGAAQYF
.	TRBV25-1	.	TRBJ1-5	TGTGCCAGCAGTGAGCGGGGTGGAGGCAATCAGCCCCAGCATTTT	CASSERGGGNQPQHF
.	TRBV7-9	.	TRBJ1-1	TGTGCCAGCAGCTTCAGAGTGGCAGGGGCCATGAACACTGAAGCTTTCTTT	CASSFRVAGAMNTEAFF
.	TRBV27	.	TRBJ2-1	TGTGCCAGCAGTGGCACTAACAATGAGCAGTTCTTC	CASSGTNNEQFF